Listed below are T cell receptor beta chains from one sample, sequenced in a study of long-term antiretroviral therapy in people with HIV. Only in-frame clones appear in the TCRdb table, and some are missing; sequencing was by immunoSEQ multiplex PCR. The sample yields 25,000 to 35,000 clones, nearly 95% seen once. The sequences come from unsorted PBMCs, collected roughly 6 years after starting antiretroviral therapy. The source of these receptors is a man aged 25 to 40 with HIV. CDR3s include the opening cysteine and the closing phenylalanine or tryptophan.

V gene: TRBV5-6
J gene: TRBJ2-7
CDR3 protein: CASSLSGSHEQYF

V gene: TRBV25-1
J gene: TRBJ1-1
CDR3 protein: CASSDTSSRANTEAFF

V gene: TRBV4-2
J gene: TRBJ2-1
CDR3 protein: CASSQWYGGRARNEQFF

V gene: TRBV6-1
J gene: TRBJ1-2
CDR3 protein: CASSDLGGAYGYTF

V gene: TRBV5-1
J gene: TRBJ2-7
CDR3 protein: CASSISGGSYEQYF

V gene: TRBV28
J gene: TRBJ2-5
CDR3 protein: CASSPNQFMREETQYF

V gene: TRBV18
J gene: TRBJ2-3
CDR3 protein: CASSPRLAGASGDTQYF

V gene: TRBV9
J gene: TRBJ1-1
CDR3 protein: CASSVAGGEAFF

V gene: TRBV5-1
J gene: TRBJ1-5
CDR3 protein: CASVTPGSWNQPQHF

V gene: TRBV5-6
J gene: TRBJ2-7
CDR3 protein: CASRGPREPSYEQYF

V gene: TRBV5-6
J gene: TRBJ1-6
CDR3 protein: CASSALGGPLHF

V gene: TRBV6-6
J gene: TRBJ1-2
CDR3 protein: CASSYSNQGGDRGYTF

V gene: TRBV9
J gene: TRBJ2-1
CDR3 protein: CASSGRTGGLEQFF

V gene: TRBV5-6
J gene: TRBJ2-1
CDR3 protein: CASNYGGEQFF

V gene: TRBV11-3
J gene: TRBJ2-7
CDR3 protein: CASSLDRGGQGPYEQYF

V gene: TRBV5-3
J gene: TRBJ2-7
CDR3 protein: CARSLRGTGAYEQYF

V gene: TRBV29-1
J gene: TRBJ1-2
CDR3 protein: CSVLPRGAVGYTF

V gene: TRBV11-2
J gene: TRBJ2-7
CDR3 protein: CASSPPGQSYEQYF

V gene: TRBV9
J gene: TRBJ1-6
CDR3 protein: CASSPGPSYNSPLHF

V gene: TRBV19
J gene: TRBJ2-7
CDR3 protein: CASRCRAYEQYF

V gene: TRBV9
J gene: TRBJ1-5
CDR3 protein: CASSLQGAGQPQHF

V gene: TRBV6-4
J gene: TRBJ2-2
CDR3 protein: CASSDGDTGELFF

V gene: TRBV29-1
J gene: TRBJ2-1
CDR3 protein: CSVAGSSYNEQFF

V gene: TRBV19
J gene: TRBJ2-2
CDR3 protein: CAGGTGNTGELFF

V gene: TRBV7-9
J gene: TRBJ1-6
CDR3 protein: CASSPAGGTYNSPLHF

V gene: TRBV7-9
J gene: TRBJ2-7
CDR3 protein: CASTVDRDPSYEQYF

V gene: TRBV4-3
J gene: TRBJ1-5
CDR3 protein: CASSQARPTDSNQPQHF

V gene: TRBV13
J gene: TRBJ1-5
CDR3 protein: CASSLGSASNQPQHF

V gene: TRBV5-4
J gene: TRBJ2-1
CDR3 protein: CASSVGQGAYNEQFF

V gene: TRBV5-1
J gene: TRBJ1-6
CDR3 protein: CASRRQGADSPLHF

V gene: TRBV4-1
J gene: TRBJ2-7
CDR3 protein: CASSPRVAGAPYEQYF

V gene: TRBV9
J gene: TRBJ1-1
CDR3 protein: CASSVGADRGRTEAFF

V gene: TRBV7-2
J gene: TRBJ2-1
CDR3 protein: CASSFSGGTNNEQFF

V gene: TRBV5-1
J gene: TRBJ2-5
CDR3 protein: CASSLIGRGQETQYF

V gene: TRBV18
J gene: TRBJ2-1
CDR3 protein: CASSPRSNEQFF

V gene: TRBV5-1
J gene: TRBJ2-5
CDR3 protein: CASSLARLRGLAGKETQYF

V gene: TRBV25-1
J gene: TRBJ1-2
CDR3 protein: CASSETYGEGYTF

V gene: TRBV29-1
J gene: TRBJ2-5
CDR3 protein: CSVEVVYQETQYF

V gene: TRBV27
J gene: TRBJ1-2
CDR3 protein: CASSVRANYGYTF

V gene: TRBV5-6
J gene: TRBJ2-3
CDR3 protein: CASSLTSGSSVDTQYF

V gene: TRBV7-2
J gene: TRBJ1-5
CDR3 protein: CASSLGTGGYSNQPQHF

V gene: TRBV19
J gene: TRBJ1-5
CDR3 protein: CASSRGRYGNQPQHF